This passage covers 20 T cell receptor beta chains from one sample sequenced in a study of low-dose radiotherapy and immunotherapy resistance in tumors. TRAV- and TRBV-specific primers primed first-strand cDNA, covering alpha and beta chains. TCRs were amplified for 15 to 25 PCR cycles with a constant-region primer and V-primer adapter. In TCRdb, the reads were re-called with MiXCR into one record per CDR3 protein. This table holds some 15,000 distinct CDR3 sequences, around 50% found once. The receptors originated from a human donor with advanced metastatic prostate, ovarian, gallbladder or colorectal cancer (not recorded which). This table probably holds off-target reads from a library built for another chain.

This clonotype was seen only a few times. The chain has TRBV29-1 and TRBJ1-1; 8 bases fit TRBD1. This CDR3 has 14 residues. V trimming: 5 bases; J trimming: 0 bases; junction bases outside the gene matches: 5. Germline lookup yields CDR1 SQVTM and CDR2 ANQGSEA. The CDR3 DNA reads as TGCAGCGTTCCCGGACAGGGACTGAACACTGAAGCTTTCTTT. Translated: CSVPGQGLNTEAFF.

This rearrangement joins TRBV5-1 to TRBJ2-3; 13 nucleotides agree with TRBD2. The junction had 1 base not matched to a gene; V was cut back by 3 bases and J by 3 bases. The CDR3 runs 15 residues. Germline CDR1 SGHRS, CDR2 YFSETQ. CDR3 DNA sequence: TGCGCCAGCAGCTCGGGACTAGCGGGAACAGATACGCAGTATTTT. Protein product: CASSSGLAGTDTQYF.

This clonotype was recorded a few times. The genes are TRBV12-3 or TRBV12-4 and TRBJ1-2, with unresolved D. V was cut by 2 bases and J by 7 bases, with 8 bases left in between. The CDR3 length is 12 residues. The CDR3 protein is CASSLSSGGYTF. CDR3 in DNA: TGTGCCAGCAGTTTATCGTCGGGTGGCTACACCTTC.

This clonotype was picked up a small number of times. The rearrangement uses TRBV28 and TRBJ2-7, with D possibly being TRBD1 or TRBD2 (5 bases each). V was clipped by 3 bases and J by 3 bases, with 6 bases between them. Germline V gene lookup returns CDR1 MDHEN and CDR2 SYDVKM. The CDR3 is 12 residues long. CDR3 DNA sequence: TGTGCCAGCAGTTTGGGGGACTACGAGCAGTACTTC. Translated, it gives CASSLGDYEQYF. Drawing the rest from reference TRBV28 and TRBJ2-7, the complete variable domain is DVKVTQSSRYLVKRTGEKVFLECVQDMDHENMFWYRQDPGLGLRLIYFSYDVKMKEKGDIPEGYSVSREKKERFSLILESASTNQTSMYLCASSLGDYEQYFGPGTRLTVT.

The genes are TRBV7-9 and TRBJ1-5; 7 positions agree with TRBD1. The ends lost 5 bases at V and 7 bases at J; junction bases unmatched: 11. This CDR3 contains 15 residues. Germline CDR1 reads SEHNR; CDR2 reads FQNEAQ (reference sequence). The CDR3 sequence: CASSAGQTAAQPQHF. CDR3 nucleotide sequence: TGTGCCAGCAGCGCGGGACAGACGGCGGCCCAGCCCCAGCATTTT.

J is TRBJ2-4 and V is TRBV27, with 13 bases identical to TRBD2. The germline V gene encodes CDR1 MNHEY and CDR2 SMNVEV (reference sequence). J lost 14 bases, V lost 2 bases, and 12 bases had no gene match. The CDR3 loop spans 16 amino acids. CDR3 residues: CASSLTTSGRAGAKYF. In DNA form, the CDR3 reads TGTGCCAGCAGTTTAACCACTAGCGGGAGGGCCGGGGCAAAGTACTTC.

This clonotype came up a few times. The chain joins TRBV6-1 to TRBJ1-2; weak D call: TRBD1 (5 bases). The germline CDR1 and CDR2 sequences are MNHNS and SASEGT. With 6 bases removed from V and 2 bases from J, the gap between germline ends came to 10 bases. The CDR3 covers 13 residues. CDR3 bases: TGTGCCAGCAGCACCGGGGCGAACTATGGCTACACCTTC. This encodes CASSTGANYGYTF.

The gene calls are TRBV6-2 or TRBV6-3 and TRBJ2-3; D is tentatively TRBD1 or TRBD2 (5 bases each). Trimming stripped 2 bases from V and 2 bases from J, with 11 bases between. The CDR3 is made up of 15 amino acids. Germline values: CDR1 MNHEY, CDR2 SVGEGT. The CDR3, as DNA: TGTGCCAGCAGTTACCGGGGACCCCCCACAGATACGCAGTATTTT. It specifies CASSYRGPPTDTQYF.

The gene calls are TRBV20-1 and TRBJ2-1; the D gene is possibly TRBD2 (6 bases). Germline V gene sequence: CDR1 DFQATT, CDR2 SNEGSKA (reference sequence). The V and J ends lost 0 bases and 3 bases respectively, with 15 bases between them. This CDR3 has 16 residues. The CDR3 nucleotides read TGCAGTGCTAGAGACGCGGGGCAGGGCAGCTACAATGAGCAGTTCTTC. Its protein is CSARDAGQGSYNEQFF.

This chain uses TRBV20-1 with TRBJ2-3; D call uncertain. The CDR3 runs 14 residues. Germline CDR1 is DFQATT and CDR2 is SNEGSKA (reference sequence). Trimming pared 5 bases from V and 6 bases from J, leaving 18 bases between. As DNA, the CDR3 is TGCAGTGCTGGCCCCTCCCAGACTGGGGATACGCAGTATTTT. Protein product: CSAGPSQTGDTQYF.

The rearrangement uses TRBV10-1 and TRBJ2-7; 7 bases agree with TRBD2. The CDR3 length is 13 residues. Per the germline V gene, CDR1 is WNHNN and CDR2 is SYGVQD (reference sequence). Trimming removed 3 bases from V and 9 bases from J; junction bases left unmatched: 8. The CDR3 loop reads CASSDVAGVRQYF. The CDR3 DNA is TGCGCCAGCAGTGACGTTGCGGGAGTTCGGCAGTACTTC.

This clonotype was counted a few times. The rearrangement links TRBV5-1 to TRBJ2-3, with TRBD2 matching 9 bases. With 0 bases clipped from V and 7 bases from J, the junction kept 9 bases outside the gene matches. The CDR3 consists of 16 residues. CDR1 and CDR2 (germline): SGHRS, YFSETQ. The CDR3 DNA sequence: TGCGCCAGCAGCTTGGAAGGGCGGGGGGGCCTTAATACGCAGTATTTT. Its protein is CASSLEGRGGLNTQYF. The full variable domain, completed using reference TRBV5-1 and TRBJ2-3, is KAGVTQTPRYLIKTRGQQVTLSCSPISGHRSVSWYQQTPGQGLQFLFEYFSETQRNKGNFPGRFSGRQFSNSRSEMNVSTLELGDSALYLCASSLEGRGGLNTQYFGPGTRLTVL.

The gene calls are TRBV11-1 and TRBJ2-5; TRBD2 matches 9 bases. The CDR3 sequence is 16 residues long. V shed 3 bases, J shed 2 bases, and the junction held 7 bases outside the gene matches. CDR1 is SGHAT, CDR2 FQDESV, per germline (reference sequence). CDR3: CASSFGSGGTQETQYF. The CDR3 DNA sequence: TGTGCCAGCAGCTTTGGTAGCGGGGGAACTCAAGAGACCCAGTACTTC. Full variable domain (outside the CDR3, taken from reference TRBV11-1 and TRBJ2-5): EAEVAQSPRYKITEKSQAVAFWCDPISGHATLYWYRQILGQGPELLVQFQDESVVDDSQLPKDRFSAERLKGVDSTLKIQPAELGDSAMYLCASSFGSGGTQETQYFGPGTRLLVL.

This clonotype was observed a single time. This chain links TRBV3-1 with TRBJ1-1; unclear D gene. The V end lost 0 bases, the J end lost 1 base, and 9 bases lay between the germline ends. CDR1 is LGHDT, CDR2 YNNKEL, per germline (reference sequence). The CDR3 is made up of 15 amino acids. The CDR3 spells CASSQDLSTNTEAFF. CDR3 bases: TGTGCCAGCAGCCAAGATTTGAGCACGAACACTGAAGCTTTCTTT.

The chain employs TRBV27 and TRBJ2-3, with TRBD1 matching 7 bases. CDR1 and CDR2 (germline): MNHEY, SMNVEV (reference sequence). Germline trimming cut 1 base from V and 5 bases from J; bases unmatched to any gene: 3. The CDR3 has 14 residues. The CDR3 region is CASSLLNRGDTQYF. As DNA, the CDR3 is TGTGCCAGCAGTTTATTGAACAGGGGAGATACGCAGTATTTT.

CDR3 loop: CASRDGPGTGELFF. The CDR3 nucleotides are TGTGCCAGTAGGGATGGGCCCGGGACCGGGGAGCTGTTTTTT. The chain links TRBV19 to TRBJ2-2; no clear D gene. Germline V lookup: CDR1 LNHDA, CDR2 SQIVND (reference sequence). The CDR3 is 14 amino acids. Deletions cut 6 bases from V and 5 bases from J, with 13 bases between.

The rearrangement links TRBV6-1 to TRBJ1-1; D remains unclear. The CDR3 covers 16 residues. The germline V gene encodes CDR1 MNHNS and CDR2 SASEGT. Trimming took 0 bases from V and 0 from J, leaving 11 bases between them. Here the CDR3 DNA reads TGTGCCAGCAGTGAAGCGCATAGACGGCTGAACACTGAAGCTTTCTTT. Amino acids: CASSEAHRRLNTEAFF.

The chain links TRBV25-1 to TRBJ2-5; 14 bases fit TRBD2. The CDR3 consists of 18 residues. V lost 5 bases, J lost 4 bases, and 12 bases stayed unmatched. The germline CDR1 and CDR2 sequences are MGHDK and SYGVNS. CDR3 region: CASSKHRPGLAGAETQYF. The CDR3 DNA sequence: TGTGCCAGCAGTAAACACCGCCCGGGACTAGCGGGAGCAGAGACCCAGTACTTC. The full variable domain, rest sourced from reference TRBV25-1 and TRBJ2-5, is EADIYQTPRYLVIGTGKKITLECSQTMGHDKMYWYQQDPGMELHLIHYSYGVNSTEKGDLSSESTVSRIRTEHFPLTLESARPSHTSQYLCASSKHRPGLAGAETQYFGPGTRLLVL.

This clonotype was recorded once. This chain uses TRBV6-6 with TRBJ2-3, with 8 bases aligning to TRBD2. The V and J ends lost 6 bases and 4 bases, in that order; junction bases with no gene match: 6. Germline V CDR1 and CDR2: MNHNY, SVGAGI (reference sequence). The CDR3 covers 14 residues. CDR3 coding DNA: TGTGCCAGCAGCGGGAGGGGAAGCGCAGATACGCAGTATTTT. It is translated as CASSGRGSADTQYF.

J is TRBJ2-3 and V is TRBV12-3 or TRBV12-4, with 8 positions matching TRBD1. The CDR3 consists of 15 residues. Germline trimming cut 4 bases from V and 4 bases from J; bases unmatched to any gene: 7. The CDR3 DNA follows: TGTGCCAGCAGTTCCGGACAGGGCCCCCCAGATACGCAGTATTTT. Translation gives CASSSGQGPPDTQYF.